The entry below describes one T cell receptor beta chain. Its target is not known. This specimen belongs to a study of T cell repertoires in cytomegalovirus infection. For the study at large: Based on public TCR beta signatures, there were indications of CMV infection and of a matching HLA type. General study points: Summed frequency of public TCR beta families distinguished CMV carriers with the relevant HLA. Clonotypes of TCR beta that were HLA-C-restricted and CMV-specific dominated the ex vivo response.

The CDR3 covers 12 residues. Trimming shortened V by 5 bases and J by 7 bases, and 9 bases separated the two germline ends. CDR1 is SGHVS, CDR2 FQNEAQ, per germline. TCRdb re-called the reads with MiXCR, one entry per CDR3 protein. The data hold 680,000 or so distinct CDR3 sequences, with roughly a third observed a single time. Sample: PBMCs. The chain employs TRBV7-8 and TRBJ1-5, with D unclear. The clonotype originates from a human donor in good health (CMV status not recorded). Some clones in this sample may be carry-over from other donors' samples. Written as DNA, the CDR3 is TGTGCCAGCAGCCCCCCAAGGCAGCCCCAGCATTTT. Amino acid sequence: CASSPPRQPQHF.